Listed below are T cell receptor beta chains from one sample, sequenced in a study of human T cells and chemical hapten exposure. A single record per CDR3 protein comes from TCRdb applying MiXCR to the RACE reads. The sample has just over 80,000 distinct CDR3 sequences; about 10% are singletons. Sequenced here: whole blood, sampled in connection with sensitization to the hapten diphenylcyclopropenone (DPC). The receptor source for this set is a woman between 45 and 60 years old with alopecia areata. Some clones in this sample may be carry-over from other donors' samples. CDR3s include the opening cysteine and the closing phenylalanine or tryptophan. A D gene is named only where the DNA matches it firmly. Expanded clones are given a class, and other clones once, few, many or no size at all.

- | TRBJ1-6 | TRBV7-2 | 14 | - | TGTGTCAGCAGCTCTCAGGGCGGAAATTCAGCCCTCCACTTT | CVSSSQGGNSALHF
- | TRBJ2-7 | TRBV18 | 14 | - | TGTGCCAGCTCACCACCGGGAAGGGAGGACGAGCAGTACTTC | CASSPPGREDEQYF
few | TRBJ2-2 | TRBV11-2 | 13 | - | TGTGCCAGCAGCTACCATCATACCGGGGAGCTGTTTTTT | CASSYHHTGELFF
many | TRBJ1-1 | TRBV14 | 15 | - | TGTGCCAGCAGCCAGTATGTTCTGAAGAACACTGAAGCTTTCTTT | CASSQYVLKNTEAFF
many | TRBJ1-2 | TRBV7-9 | 14 | TRBD1 | TGTGCCAGCAGCCCTGGGACAGGCGCTGGGGGCTACACCTTC | CASSPGTGAGGYTF
few | TRBJ2-5 | TRBV5-6 | 15 | - | TGTGCCAGCAGCCCGAGGAAAAGCGTCTTGGAGACCCAGTACTTC | CASSPRKSVLETQYF
many | TRBJ2-1 | TRBV5-1 | 16 | TRBD1 | TGCGCCAGCAGCTGGGGGACAGGGGTAGCCTACAATGAGCAGTTCTTC | CASSWGTGVAYNEQFF
- | TRBJ2-1 | TRBV4-2 | 16 | - | TGTGCCAGCAGCCCAAGGGGGAGGGATCCGAACAATGAGCAGTTCTTC | CASSPRGRDPNNEQFF
few | TRBJ1-5 | TRBV3-1 | 15 | - | TGTGCCAGCAGCCAGCACCCAGGGGAAGGACAGCCCCAGCATTTT | CASSQHPGEGQPQHF
many | TRBJ1-1 | TRBV6-1 | 16 | - | TGTGCCAGCAGCGGGACTGTCGGTTATAGTAGCACTGAAGCTTTCTTT | CASSGTVGYSSTEAFF
- | TRBJ1-5 | TRBV19 | 15 | - | TGTGCCAGTAGTATACTGGGGATTAGCAATCAGCCCCAGCATTTT | CASSILGISNQPQHF
many | TRBJ1-5 | TRBV6-2/TRBV6-3 | 17 | - | TGTGCCAGCAGTTACATCGGGGGCAGCAGAAGCAATCAGCCCCAGCATTTT | CASSYIGGSRSNQPQHF
- | TRBJ2-2 | TRBV5-4 | 14 | - | TGTGCCAGCCGGGGGCCCGCAATCACCGGGGAGCTGTTTTTT | CASRGPAITGELFF
- | TRBJ2-1 | TRBV4-2 | 15 | TRBD2 | TGTGCCAGCAGCCAGGGGACTAGGCCTCCCGATGAGCAGTTCTTC | CASSQGTRPPDEQFF
few | TRBJ1-3 | TRBV6-2/TRBV6-3 | 13 | - | TGTGCCAGCAGACGGATGACCGGAAACACCATATATTTT | CASRRMTGNTIYF
many | TRBJ2-7 | TRBV28 | 12 | - | TGTGCCAGCAGTCAAATTTCCTACGAGCAGTACTTC | CASSQISYEQYF
few | TRBJ2-7 | TRBV7-9 | 12 | - | TGTGCCAGCAGCTTACGGCCCTACGAGCAGTACTTC | CASSLRPYEQYF
many | TRBJ2-5 | TRBV12-3/TRBV12-4 | 14 | - | TGTGCCAGCAGTTTGCACAGGGCCTTAGAGACCCAGTACTTC | CASSLHRALETQYF
many | TRBJ2-4 | TRBV16 | 16 | - | TGTGCCAGCGAAGAGGGGGACCGCTTCACCAAAAACATTCAGTACTTC | CASEEGDRFTKNIQYF
- | TRBJ2-5 | TRBV29-1 | 11 | - | TGCAGCTCCTCATTTGGGGAGACCCAGTACTTC | CSSSFGETQYF
- | TRBJ1-1 | TRBV7-2 | 14 | - | TGTGCCAGCAGCTTAGCTGGGGTAAGCACTGAAGCTTTCTTT | CASSLAGVSTEAFF
many | TRBJ1-5 | TRBV18 | 14 | - | TGTGCCAGCTCACCAATGGAGAGGAATCAGCCCCAGCATTTT | CASSPMERNQPQHF
many | TRBJ1-1 | TRBV28 | 15 | TRBD1 | TGTGCCAGCAGTTTGTTACAGGGGTTGACCACTGAAGCTTTCTTT | CASSLLQGLTTEAFF
many | TRBJ2-3 | TRBV29-1 | 11 | - | TGCAGCGGAGGTAGCACAGATACGCAGTATTTT | CSGGSTDTQYF
- | TRBJ1-2 | TRBV7-2 | 14 | TRBD1 | TGTGCCAGCAGCTTAACAGGGGGCTACTATGGCTACACCTTC | CASSLTGGYYGYTF
- | TRBJ2-3 | TRBV7-9 | 16 | TRBD2 | TGTGCCAGCAGGAACCCTAGCGGGGGGGACCCAGATACGCAGTATTTT | CASRNPSGGDPDTQYF
- | TRBJ1-5 | TRBV7-2 | 15 | - | TGTGCCAGCAGCTTACAGGGCAGCGGCAATCAGCCCCAGCATTTT | CASSLQGSGNQPQHF
- | TRBJ2-2 | TRBV7-3 | 13 | - | TGTGCCAGCAGCCGTCCAGGGGTCGGGGAGCTGTTTTTT | CASSRPGVGELFF
few | TRBJ2-7 | TRBV9 | 15 | - | TGTGCCAGCAGCGTAGGGATGGGGCGGACCTACGAGCAGTACTTC | CASSVGMGRTYEQYF
few | TRBJ1-3 | TRBV12-3/TRBV12-4 | 15 | - | TGTGCCAGCAGTTTAGATCGGAGCTCTGGAAACACCATATATTTT | CASSLDRSSGNTIYF
many | TRBJ2-1 | TRBV29-1 | 13 | TRBD2 | TGCAGCGTTGATCGCGGGGGGGCCTCAGAGCAGTTCTTC | CSVDRGGASEQFF
- | TRBJ2-1 | TRBV27 | 15 | TRBD2 | TGTGCCAGCGGCCCACTAGCGGGGGCTAACAATGAGCAGTTCTTC | CASGPLAGANNEQFF
- | TRBJ2-3 | TRBV9 | 12 | - | TGTGCCAGCAGCGTAGTTGGAGATACGCAGTATTTT | CASSVVGDTQYF
many | TRBJ2-1 | TRBV28 | 12 | - | TGTGCCAGCAAGGGTAGGCCAGGGGAGCAGTTCTTC | CASKGRPGEQFF
- | TRBJ2-1 | TRBV20-1 | 17 | TRBD2 | TGCAGTGCTAGAGATCGAAGACTAGCGGGAGTGGGTGGTGAGCAGTTCTTC | CSARDRRLAGVGGEQFF
- | TRBJ2-5 | TRBV29-1 | 10 | - | TGCAGCGGACAAGAAGGGAACCAGTACTTC | CSGQEGNQYF
few | TRBJ2-1 | TRBV10-2 | 15 | TRBD2 | TGCGCCAGCAGATTAGCGGGAGGGCCAGGCAATGAGCAGTTCTTC | CASRLAGGPGNEQFF
- | TRBJ1-4 | TRBV20-1 | 14 | - | TGCAGTGCTAGAAGTTGGATGGGTGGAGAAAAACTGTTTTTT | CSARSWMGGEKLFF
- | TRBJ1-5 | TRBV29-1 | 17 | - | TGCAGCACAGGAGTTATGGGGGGCGGAAGGAGCAATCAGCCCCAGCATTTT | CSTGVMGGGRSNQPQHF
many | TRBJ2-2 | TRBV30 | 13 | - | TGTGCCTGGAGTGTGTTGGTCGCCGGGGAGCTGTTTTTT | CAWSVLVAGELFF
many | TRBJ1-2 | TRBV28 | 15 | TRBD1 | TGTGCCAGCAGCCCCTCGGACAGGGATTCGCCCGGCTACACCTTC | CASSPSDRDSPGYTF
- | TRBJ2-3 | TRBV7-6 | 14 | - | TGTGCCAGCAGCTACAGCTTTAGCACAGATACGCAGTATTTT | CASSYSFSTDTQYF
- | TRBJ2-1 | TRBV28 | 16 | - | TGTGCCAGCAGTTTAATGTTGGGGGCTTCCTACAATGAGCAGTTCTTC | CASSLMLGASYNEQFF
few | TRBJ1-5 | TRBV15 | 18 | TRBD1 | TGTGCCACCAGCAAAACCCGTCAGGGGGCGGGTGACAATCAGCCCCAGCATTTT | CATSKTRQGAGDNQPQHF
many | TRBJ2-3 | TRBV7-2 | 13 | - | TGTGCCAGCAGCTCGCTCCGGGATGGTACGCAGTATTTT | CASSSLRDGTQYF
- | TRBJ2-5 | TRBV19 | 11 | - | TGTGCCAGTAGTACAAGGGAGACCCAGTACTTC | CASSTRETQYF
many | TRBJ2-2 | TRBV2 | 14 | TRBD1 | TGTGCCAGCAGTGATGACAGGGCGGCCGGGGAGCTGTTTTTT | CASSDDRAAGELFF
- | TRBJ1-4 | TRBV7-9 | 13 | TRBD1 | TGTGCCAGCAGTCGGGACAGAACGGAAAAACTGTTTTTT | CASSRDRTEKLFF
- | TRBJ2-6 | TRBV28 | 15 | - | TGTGCCAGCAGGTCGACCTATTATGGGGCCAACGTCCTGACTTTC | CASRSTYYGANVLTF
- | TRBJ2-3 | TRBV7-2 | 14 | TRBD2 | TGTGCCAGCAGCCTGGGGACTAGCTCAGATACGCAGTATTTT | CASSLGTSSDTQYF
many | TRBJ2-7 | TRBV20-1 | 14 | - | TGCAGTGCTAGGGCAATCGGCAGGTCCTACGAGCAGTACTTC | CSARAIGRSYEQYF